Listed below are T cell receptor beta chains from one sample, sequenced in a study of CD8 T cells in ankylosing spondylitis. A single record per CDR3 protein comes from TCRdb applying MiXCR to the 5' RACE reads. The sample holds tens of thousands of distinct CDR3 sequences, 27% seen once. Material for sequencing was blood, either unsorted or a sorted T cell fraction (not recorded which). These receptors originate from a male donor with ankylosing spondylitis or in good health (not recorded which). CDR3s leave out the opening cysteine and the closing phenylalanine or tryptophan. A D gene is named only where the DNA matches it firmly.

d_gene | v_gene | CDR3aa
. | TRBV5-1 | ASSLAEGSYGYT
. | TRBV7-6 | ASTRTSSYEQY
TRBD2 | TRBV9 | ASSDSLAGGREEQF
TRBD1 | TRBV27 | ASSGRGSFPEAF
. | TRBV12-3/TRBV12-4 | ASSFRRQINYGYT
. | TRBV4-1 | ASSQGDWGADTQY
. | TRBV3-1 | ASRATAGDNTEAF
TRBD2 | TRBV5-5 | ASSRTNVIAGADTQY
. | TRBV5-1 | ASSATDPLGETQY
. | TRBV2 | ASSDPAYEQY
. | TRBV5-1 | ASSLEGRGGLDTQY
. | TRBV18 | ASSPVSGNTIY
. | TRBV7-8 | ASSPQLRDEQF
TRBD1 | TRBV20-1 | SASPGTGVIDTQY
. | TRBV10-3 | AINTLGQSSGNTIY
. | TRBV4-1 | ASSSMTRDETQY
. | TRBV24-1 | ATSAQELVSNEQF
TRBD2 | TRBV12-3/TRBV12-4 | ASSLPSGRVQETQY
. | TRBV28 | ASGGIAWGPNTGELF
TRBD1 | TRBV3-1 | ASSQAGQSYEQY
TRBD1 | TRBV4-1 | ASSLRDRDTGELF
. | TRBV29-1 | STSGKTEAF
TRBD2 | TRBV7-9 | ASSSESGTSGNEQF
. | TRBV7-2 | ASSLGRGSYNEQF
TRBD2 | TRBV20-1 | SAQRAGLAGPYEQY
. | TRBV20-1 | SASMREDGQETQY
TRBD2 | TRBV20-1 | SAKTSGISTDTQY
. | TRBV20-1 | SARGAGFYNEQF
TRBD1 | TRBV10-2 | ASTRTGADQPQH
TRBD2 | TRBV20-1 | SASRLAGTSTDTQY
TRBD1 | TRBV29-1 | SGDSASTDTQY